This T cell receptor (beta chain) was captured in a study of blood T cell repertoires in COVID-19. Background on the study: Sites across the United States, Italy and Spain contributed samples from acute and convalescent COVID-19. The cDNA or gDNA used as material had been derived from T cells, B-cell-depleted T cells, or PBMCs.

CDR3 length: 13 amino acids. The V gene's germline CDR1 is LGHDT and CDR2 YNNKEL (reference sequence). The trim removed 2 bases at V and 7 bases at J, leaving 4 bases unmatched. Per the original data handling: Quantification of nucleated cells was approximated via reference gene primer amplification. TCRdb's table, derived via immunoSEQ multiplex PCR, lists solely in-frame clones and lacks some. That table furnishes V, J and clone size, whereas the DNA furnished D and trimming. The sample shows tens of thousands of clones, around 92% of them seen only once. The sequenced sample consisted of peripheral blood. This receptor was obtained from a man aged 55 to 70 with acute or convalescent COVID-19. This chain joins TRBV3-1 (or the pseudogene TRBV3-2) and TRBJ2-5, with TRBD2 matching 7 bases. CDR3 amino acids: CASSQTSEGTQYF. The CDR3 DNA sequence: TGTGCCAGCAGCCAAACTAGCGAGGGGACCCAGTACTTC.